The source of this TCR beta chain is a study of shared clonotypes between healthy human individuals. CD4+ cells underwent separation, giving CD45RA+ naive and CD45RA-negative memory subsets. V was pared by 5 bases and J by 2 bases, with 5 bases of the junction left unmatched. The CDR3 is made up of 14 amino acids. Germline lookup yields CDR1 SGHRS and CDR2 YFSETQ. TCRdb keeps only in-frame clones here, not all; method: immunoSEQ multiplex PCR. The sample consists of some 1 million clones, about 80% of them appearing once. Study conclusions and caveats: The researchers took only blood, and tissue repertoires probably look different. It was anticipated that sequencing depth would influence how many clonotypes donors shared.

In regard to this clone: The antigen is not known.

The rearrangement uses TRBV5-1 and TRBJ2-5; TRBD1 matches at 8 bases. The material sequenced was memory CD4+ T cells sorted from blood. The subset was: CD45RA-negative fraction. The sequence derives from a man aged 18 to 29 in good health. CDR3 sequence reads: CASSDGTGQETQYF. The CDR3 region has the DNA TGCGCCAGCAGTGATGGGACAGGACAAGAGACCCAGTACTTC.